This T cell receptor (beta chain) was retrieved from a study of cytomegalovirus exposure and HLA in healthy donors (dated by TCRdb to 2016 to 2017). Describing the broader study: An earlier analysis of roughly 500 of the donors reported 276 Gb of sequence data and 117 million unique TCR beta sequences from around 200 million T cells. Rather than using new phenotypic data, the later analysis identified candidate immune exposures from TCR beta sequences and from how often those sequences occurred across donors. In a later genetic analysis, genome-wide SNP genotypes for about 55% of the roughly 700 donors were used, and that subset was treated as a discovery cohort. HLA typing covered class I and class II loci at four-digit resolution. Among the roughly 370 genotyped donors, approximately 82% belonged to the genetic ancestry cluster associated with self-reported Caucasian donors. The study used immunosequencing to profile the T cell repertoires of approximately 630 subjects and linked those repertoires to cytomegalovirus serostatus. Across some 400 genotyped donors of the cohort, an average of approximately 200,000 unique TCR beta nucleotide sequences per donor were sequenced, and approximately 17% of those sequences were non-productive. The study aimed to test whether signatures of past pathogen exposure could be identified by cataloging public T cell receptors. To predict cytomegalovirus infection status, the study brought together high-throughput TCR immunosequencing, statistical association of individual TCRs with disease status, and machine learning. Because of strong linkage in the cohort, five DR-DQ haplotypes were treated as single units for association and clustering. Around 320 gigabases of sequencing data and tens of millions of unique TCR sequences were included in an early release covering several hundred HLA-typed donors. Every discovery cohort repertoire had been produced on one sequencing platform. A separate validation cohort of 100 to 150 different subjects was used in addition to the 666-subject first cohort. Donor age, sex, ethnicity and CMV serostatus were compiled together with the repertoire data. In a later analysis, previously published TCR beta repertoires from about 640 donors were re-analyzed and high-resolution HLA genotyping was added so that TCR occurrence patterns could be studied. Typing coverage varied by locus: about 620-630 donors for A, B, C, DRB1 and DQB1; 500 to 550 for DQA1; 600 to 610 for DPA1; fewer than 480 for DPB1. An earlier analysis of 587 of the donors used high-throughput TCR beta sequencing to judge whether each TCR beta V gene segment behaved as functional or pseudogenic. General conclusions and limits of the study: Three of the identified cytomegalovirus-associated TCR beta chains were confirmed in vitro to be specific for cytomegalovirus antigens. It was suggested by the authors that the approach could potentially be generalized to other disease states and immunological phenotypes. An earlier analysis of approximately 500 of the donors showed that most TCR beta V segments appeared in productive rearrangements either about 87% or about 30% of the time, which broadly matched IMGT annotations. The study listed 150 to 200 TCR beta chains as associated with cytomegalovirus. In a later analysis, the rate of TCR association differed among HLA loci, with DRB1 alleles having the most associated TCRs and HLA-C alleles having the fewest. Most CMV-associated TCR beta chains appeared to be HLA-restricted in a later analysis, and the HLA associations seemed to be driven largely by CMV exposure. Correlated functional status among segregating V segments might be attributable to linkage disequilibrium, but an unknown experimental factor could not be ruled out. According to a later genetic analysis, donors in an Asian-associated ancestry cluster had fewer N-insertions in productive TCRs than the approximately 700-donor mean. This cohort had only TCR beta chains sequenced, and the lack of alpha or paired-chain data limited which features could be detected. The classifier was reported to diagnose cytomegalovirus status with high specificity and sensitivity in both the original cohort and the validation cohort. When HLA alleles, especially DR and DQ, strongly co-occurred, TCR associations were difficult to assign to individual alleles. Immune exposure information for the cohort was limited to CMV serostatus. A further reported finding was that TCR beta sequences accurately predicted the HLA-A and HLA-B alleles for most subjects in the first cohort. A group of highly shared sequence variants was considered likely to be a technical artifact of the sequencing pipeline. Because HLA typing was missing for some donors at each locus, association tests included only the typed subset. At a false discovery rate of 0.05, a later analysis linked 15,000 to 20,000 TCR beta sequences to specific HLA alleles. Because counts were too low, roughly 16 rarely observed V segments, including chromosome 9 orphons, were left out of the earlier analysis of some 640 of the donors. Most TCR sequences were seen in very few donors, while some public TCRs were found in many individuals. Compared with equally common non-associated chains, HLA-associated TCR beta chains in a later analysis were more clonally expanded and had lower generation probabilities. The presence/absence analyses assumed that sequencing depth was roughly uniform across donors, and that assumption may not be true. An association between a missense DCLRE1C variant and V-gene and J-gene trimming of TCR beta chains was found in a later genetic analysis and replicated in an independent cohort. Several of the top co-occurrence clusters appeared to be linked to parvovirus B19, influenza, CMV and Epstein-Barr virus, according to a later analysis.

Comments on this clone: No cognate antigen has been identified for it.

In total, just over 650 healthy bone marrow donors made up the cohort. At the time of sampling, all cohort members were nominally healthy, though unrecorded immune exposures were likely present. The donor was CMV seronegative and was included in the group of around 320 seronegative cohort members. Every donor gave a peripheral blood sample, and the peripheral blood mononuclear cells from that sample were used for TCR beta sequencing. Genomic DNA was extracted from the blood cell samples with the Qiagen DNeasy Blood Extraction Kit. Libraries came from the immunoSEQ multiplex PCR assay. For the multiplex PCR, a mixture combining 60 forward primers for TCR Vbeta segments and 13 reverse primers for TCR Jbeta segments was used. The CDR3 region of rearranged TCR beta genes was amplified from genomic DNA with a multiplex PCR assay. The Illumina HiSeq System was used to sequence the amplified TCR beta libraries as 87-base-pair reads. Per the original workflow: A later analysis tallied roughly 80 million unique TCR beta chains across the 700 or so repertoires, and about 10 million of those chains were shared by two or more donors. A nearest-neighbor algorithm error-corrected the raw reads and collapsed the reads into unique sequences, merging closely related sequences to remove PCR and sequencing errors. To assign V, D and J gene segments, CDR3 sequences were aligned to IMGT reference sequences. Each retained sequence needed at least a six-nucleotide match to both a V gene segment and a J gene segment. Rearrangements were classified as productive when the CDR3 lacked stop codons and remained in frame with V and J, and all other rearrangements were classified as non-productive. Following IMGT convention, CDR3 was defined as the stretch from the second conserved V-encoded cysteine up to the conserved J-encoded phenylalanine. The earlier analysis of 587 of the donors excluded any sequence lacking an unambiguous match to a single V gene segment. In an earlier analysis of around 600 of the donors, V segments were called functional above 56.7% productive rearrangements and were called segregating when the between-donor standard deviation exceeded 5%. A statistical classification framework was built to diagnose cytomegalovirus status from the catalog of TCR beta chain sequences. In a later analysis, V and J genes were assigned by comparing TCR nucleotide sequences against IMGT/GENE-DB human TR gene sequences. The TCRdist pipeline was used in a later analysis to assign CDR3 sequences and most-parsimonious VDJ recombination scenarios. In a later analysis, each TCR beta chain was defined by its CDR3 amino acid sequence together with its V-gene family, and reads lacking a unique V-gene family were excluded. In a later analysis, approximately 640 highly shared, low-generation-probability nucleotide sequences were removed to address suspected cross-contamination and a sequencing artifact. A later analysis calculated a clonal expansion index for each public chain from normalized within-repertoire ranks of inferred template counts. In a later analysis, generation probabilities were computed with a VDJ recombination model fitted to out-of-frame rearrangements, and the resulting probabilities were checked against IGoR. A later analysis scored TCR-TCR, TCR-HLA and TCR-CMV co-occurrence with hypergeometric tests, applying a repertoire-size bias correction to TCR pairs. To estimate false discovery rates, a later analysis permuted the HLA or CMV assignments 20 times. In a later analysis, co-occurring TCRs were grouped using DBSCAN, and TCRdist sequence similarity was added for clustering within HLA-allele-positive subsets. Repertoires with fewer than 30,000 or more than 120,000 public chains were left out of co-occurrence clustering, as were five repertoires with anomalous nucleotide sharing. What TCRdb holds here is the immuneACCESS table cut down to in-frame rearrangements. Part of the clones is not present; checked against another copy, under half of the missing clones reflect an unresolved V gene, and the others are unexplained. V, J and clone size are those of that table, while D and trimming were read from the DNA. The sample table gives about 72,000 clones. Jointly, the top ten make up roughly 2.7% of the sample.

The sample was PBMCs. This clonotype was obtained from a man aged 35 to 55 in good health and CMV-seronegative.

CDR3 loop: CASSVPSDTQYF. The bases are TGTGCCAGCAGCGTTCCTTCAGATACGCAGTATTTT. The chain employs TRBV9 and TRBJ2-3; a confident D gene designation cannot be given. Including the terminal cysteine and phenylalanine, the CDR3 comprises 12 residues. CDR3 DNA is the only sequence kept; it has 36 bases, read in frame from the first base. Based on the germline V gene, the CDR1 and CDR2 sequences are SGDLS and YYNGEE. Trimming removed 2 bases from V and 4 bases from J, leaving 5 bases between the germline ends. Joined to the reference TRBV9 and TRBJ2-3 proteins, this CDR3 gives the full variable domain: DSGVTQTPKHLITATGQRVTLRCSPRSGDLSVYWYQQSLDQGLQFLIQYYNGEERAKGNILERFSAQQFPDLHSELNLSSLELGDSALYFCASSVPSDTQYFGPGTRLTVL.